The 2 T cell receptor beta chains listed next were all sequenced from one sample in a study of T cell repertoires in aging, cancer and after chemotherapy. Amplification of TCR beta used genomic DNA extracted from peripheral blood. Multiplex touch-down PCR with TRB-A/B primers amplified rearranged V-D-J TRB sequences. TCRdb reprocessed the multiplex PCR reads via MiXCR and lists one record per CDR3 protein. Of several thousand distinct CDR3 sequences detected, about 34% appear once; the ten largest clones hold about 45%. The sample comprised blood. These receptors all come from a human donor in good health.

This clonotype was detected only a few times. This chain joins TRBV15 and TRBJ1-5, with D perhaps TRBD1 (6 bases). This CDR3 contains 15 residues. Trimming pared 4 bases from V and 1 base from J, leaving 11 bases between. Germline loops: CDR1 LNHNV, CDR2 YYDKDF (reference sequence). The CDR3 here is CATSTGTHSNQPQHF. DNA of the CDR3: TGTGCCACCAGCACCGGGACACACAGCAATCAGCCCCAGCATTTT.

V is TRBV6-1 and J is TRBJ2-5; TRBD2 matches 9 bases. The CDR3 is 15 residues long. The germline CDR1 and CDR2 sequences are MNHNS and SASEGT. V was clipped by 8 bases and J by 4 bases; unmatched bases: 11. The CDR3 region has the DNA TGTGCCAGCTGGGGTAGCGGGGGCTCTGGAGAGACCCAGTACTTC. Its translation: CASWGSGGSGETQYF.